This T cell receptor beta chain was sequenced during a study of blood T cells in healthy people across ages. The CDR3 covers 14 residues. CDR1 is DFQATT and CDR2 is SNEGSKA in the germline V gene (reference sequence). Between the trimmed V and J ends, which lost 8 bases and 3 bases, there was a span of 19 bases. With a J-beta primer mix and a sample-barcoded 5' primer, a second PCR ran about 7 to 12 cycles. In TCRdb, the 5' RACE reads were re-called with MiXCR into one record per CDR3 protein. The sample carries around 780,000 distinct CDR3 sequences, about 56% recorded once. About this clonotype itself: Its antigen is currently unknown.

Ranging in age from roughly 6 to 95, the donors were healthy Caucasian individuals from Russia. General observations from the study: Measured against age, TCR beta diversity per million T cells decreased in a roughly linear manner.

This chain joins TRBV20-1 and TRBJ2-5; either TRBD1 or TRBD2 may supply D (6 bases each). The material sequenced was blood. The source of this sequence is a man in his forties in good health. CDR3: CSSQGLAREETQYF. The CDR3, as DNA: TGCAGTTCCCAGGGGCTAGCGCGCGAAGAGACCCAGTACTTC.